A single sample gave rise to the 9 T cell receptor beta chains below, sequenced in a study of blood T cells in healthy people across ages. The second PCR ran about 6 to 12 cycles with a sample-barcoded 5' primer and J-beta primers. Using its own MiXCR run on the 5' RACE reads, TCRdb lists one record per CDR3 protein. The sample shows 1.5 million to 1.8 million distinct CDR3 sequences, approximately 39% of them seen only once. The sequencing sample was made of blood. The receptors stem from a woman under 30 in good health.

The CDR3 sequence: CSVEGFGGTGEKLFF. The CDR3, as DNA: TGCAGCGTTGAAGGGTTTGGGGGTACCGGTGAAAAACTGTTTTTT. This rearrangement joins TRBV29-1 to TRBJ1-4; tentative D call: TRBD1 (5 bases). Trimming cost V 1 base and J 7 bases, with 16 bases left between them. This CDR3 has 15 residues. Looked up from germline, CDR1 is SQVTM and CDR2 is ANQGSEA.

V is TRBV7-9 and J is TRBJ1-2; D gene uncertain. Germline V lookup: CDR1 SEHNR, CDR2 FQNEAQ (reference sequence). Trimming removed 0 bases at V and 6 bases at J, with 5 bases between. The CDR3 spans 12 residues. The CDR3 DNA reads as TGTGCCAGCAGCTTAGCCATCAATGGCTACACCTTC. This translates into CASSLAINGYTF.

The genes are TRBV25-1 and TRBJ1-1; D gene ambiguous. The length of the CDR3 is 13 residues. The germline CDR1 and CDR2 sequences are MGHDK and SYGVNS. Trimming cost V 2 bases and J 10 bases, with 14 bases left between them. Here the CDR3 DNA reads TGTGCCAGCAGTGAAGAGACCTTTAAGGGAGCTTTCTTT. Its protein is CASSEETFKGAFF.

The rearrangement joins TRBV12-3 or TRBV12-4 to TRBJ2-1; D not certain. The CDR3 spans 15 residues. V was trimmed by 6 bases and J by 6 bases, leaving 18 bases between them. CDR3 in amino acids: CASRSVTGLCNEQFF. For the CDR3, the DNA is TGTGCCAGCAGATCAGTCACCGGGCTATGCAATGAGCAGTTCTTC.

This chain links TRBV24-1 with TRBJ2-1, with unresolved D. The J call could be wrong; TRBJ2-7 is a better fit for the DNA end. This CDR3 has 13 residues. CDR1 and CDR2 (germline): KGHDR, SFDVKD. CDR3 amino acids: CATQPSSYNEQYF. CDR3 in DNA: TGTGCCACCCAGCCGAGCTCCTACAATGAGCAGTACTTC.

This clonotype was seen only once. The chain carries TRBV15 and TRBJ2-1; 7 bases are shared with TRBD1. Losses at the gene ends were 3 bases for V and 8 bases for J; bases not matched to a gene: 7. CDR1 and CDR2 from the germline V gene are LNHNV and YYDKDF (reference sequence). This CDR3 is built from 14 residues. The CDR3 reads CATSRKTQGYEQFF. The CDR3, as DNA: TGTGCCACCAGCAGGAAAACACAGGGGTATGAGCAGTTCTTC.

This clonotype showed up just once. This rearrangement joins TRBV20-1 to TRBJ1-2, with no clear D. CDR1 DFQATT and CDR2 SNEGSKA come from the germline V gene (reference sequence). The CDR3 is 14 residues long. With 1 base removed from V and 2 bases from J, the gap between germline ends came to 11 bases. CDR3 protein: CSARGGGRNYGYTF. CDR3 DNA sequence: TGCAGTGCTAGAGGGGGAGGGAGAAACTATGGCTACACCTTC.

The V gene is TRBV9, the J gene TRBJ2-7; D is unclear. The CDR3 is made up of 14 amino acids. Trimming pared 3 bases from V and 2 bases from J, leaving 12 bases between. Germline V gene data show CDR1 as SGDLS and CDR2 as YYNGEE. The DNA of the CDR3 is TGTGCCAGCAGCGCCACTGGAGCAGCCTACGAGCAGTACTTC. Translating it yields CASSATGAAYEQYF.

V usage is TRBV12-3 or TRBV12-4 and J usage is TRBJ2-3; TRBD1 or TRBD2 may be the D gene (5 bases each). The CDR3 runs to 18 residues. V shed 0 bases and J shed 1 base, with 17 bases lying between them. The CDR3 region has the DNA TGTGCCAGCAGTTTAGCCGACAACCGGGACCGAGGCACAGATACGCAGTATTTT. Its translation: CASSLADNRDRGTDTQYF.